The 19 T cell receptor beta chains given below trace back to one sample, sequenced in a study of T cell responses to AZD1222 COVID-19 vaccine. Clones were sequenced by immunoSEQ multiplex PCR, and TCRdb holds only the in-frame ones, with some missing. The table lists about 140,000 clones, over 90% of them singletons, with 2% to 2.5% in the top ten. Specimen: peripheral blood, collected on day 0 of AZD1222 vaccination. These receptors were collected from an adult in good health.

The V call is TRBV7-8, the J call TRBJ2-1; D not certain. V was cut by 3 bases and J by 10 bases, with 7 bases left in between. This CDR3 comprises 11 residues. The germline V gene encodes CDR1 SGHVS and CDR2 FQNEAQ. The CDR3 nucleotides read TGTGCCAGCAGCTTTCGCGGAGAGCAGTTCTTC. Translating it yields CASSFRGEQFF.

V gene TRBV28 combines with J gene TRBJ1-6, with 8 bases lining up with TRBD1. V shed 7 bases and J 10 bases; nucleotides not matched to a gene: 15. From germline, CDR1 is MDHEN and CDR2 SYDVKM. The CDR3 is 16 residues long. CDR3: CASTLGQGVIKSPLHF. In DNA form, the CDR3 reads TGTGCCAGCACCCTCGGACAGGGTGTGATCAAATCACCCCTCCACTTT.

This sequence joins TRBV5-1 and TRBJ2-1; perhaps TRBD2 as D (5 bases). Trimming stripped 1 base from V and 5 bases from J, with 7 bases between. The CDR3 covers 13 residues. CDR1 is SGHRS and CDR2 is YFSETQ in the germline V gene. Here the CDR3 reads CASSLWENNEQFF. The CDR3 nucleotides read TGCGCCAGCAGCTTGTGGGAGAACAATGAGCAGTTCTTC.

This chain links TRBV11-2 with TRBJ2-7; 12 bases align to TRBD2. Germline loops: CDR1 SGHAT, CDR2 FQNNGV. V lost 7 bases to trimming and J lost 6 bases; unmatched junction nucleotides: 7. The CDR3 has 14 residues. In DNA, the CDR3 is TGTGCCAGCACCTCTAGCGGGGGGGCGGTCGAGCAGTACTTC. This codes for CASTSSGGAVEQYF. Based on the CDR3 plus reference TRBV11-2 and TRBJ2-7, the full variable domain is EAGVAQSPRYKIIEKRQSVAFWCNPISGHATLYWYQQILGQGPKLLIQFQNNGVVDDSQLPKDRFSAERLKGVDSTLKIQPAKLEDSAVYLCASTSSGGAVEQYFGPGTRLTVT.

V usage is TRBV4-1 and J usage is TRBJ2-7, with TRBD1 matching 9 bases. The length of the CDR3 is 14 residues. V shed 2 bases and J 4 bases; nucleotides not matched to a gene: 3. Germline loops: CDR1 MGHRA, CDR2 YSYEKL. Here the CDR3 DNA reads TGCGCCAGCAGCCAACCGGGACAGGGATACGAGCAGTACTTC. Its translation is CASSQPGQGYEQYF.

CDR3 coding DNA: TGTGCCACCAGTGAGGCTACCTTAGATACGCAGTATTTT. Translating it yields CATSEATLDTQYF. The gene calls are TRBV24-1 and TRBJ2-3; D remains unclear. This CDR3 has 13 residues. Trimming removed 4 bases at V and 5 bases at J, with 9 bases between. Germline V gene lookup returns CDR1 KGHDR and CDR2 SFDVKD.

The chain uses TRBV18 and TRBJ2-7; 8 positions match TRBD1. Germline lookup yields CDR1 KGHSH and CDR2 LQKENI. The CDR3 runs 15 residues. Unmatched junction bases numbered 5, after V lost 3 bases and J lost 1 base. Here the CDR3 DNA reads TGTGCCAGCTCACCCGGACAGGGCAAATCCTACGAGCAGTACTTC. Its protein is CASSPGQGKSYEQYF.

The chain is built from TRBV10-1 and TRBJ1-2; D is undetermined. The CDR3 sequence is 13 residues long. CDR1 and CDR2 (germline): WNHNN, SYGVQD (reference sequence). Trimming removed 4 bases at V and 4 bases at J, with 10 bases between. CDR3 in amino acids: CASSASGAYGYTF. The CDR3, as DNA: TGCGCCAGCAGTGCAAGCGGTGCCTATGGCTACACCTTC.

V and J are TRBV5-1 and TRBJ2-2, with D perhaps given as TRBD1 or TRBD2 (5 bases each). The CDR3 is 16 amino acids. With 0 bases removed from V and 2 bases from J, the gap between germline ends came to 11 bases. Germline loops: CDR1 SGHRS, CDR2 YFSETQ. The DNA of the CDR3 is TGCGCCAGCAGCTTGGGACGGGGCACAAACACCGGGGAGCTGTTTTTT. This gives the protein CASSLGRGTNTGELFF.

The V gene is TRBV29-1, the J gene TRBJ2-5; tentative D call: TRBD2 (6 bases). Germline loops: CDR1 SQVTM, CDR2 ANQGSEA. Deletions cut 2 bases from V and 0 bases from J, with 10 bases between. The CDR3 has 14 residues. The chain's CDR3 is CSVEFAGHQETQYF. The DNA of the CDR3 is TGCAGCGTTGAATTTGCGGGGCACCAAGAGACCCAGTACTTC.

J is TRBJ1-5 and V is TRBV6-1; tentative D call: TRBD1 (6 bases). This CDR3 contains 16 residues. V gave up 0 bases and J gave up 5 bases, with 14 bases separating them. Germline loops: CDR1 MNHNS, CDR2 SASEGT. The CDR3 DNA reads TGTGCCAGCAGTGAAGCAGTGGGGGGGGCCCATCAGCCCCAGCATTTT. This encodes CASSEAVGGAHQPQHF.

This rearrangement joins TRBV12-3 or TRBV12-4 to TRBJ1-3; D ambiguous. The CDR3 totals 13 residues. V was pared by 2 bases and J by 4 bases, with 6 bases between. CDR3 DNA sequence: TGTGCCAGCAGTTTAACGTCCGGAAACACCATATATTTT. Residues: CASSLTSGNTIYF.

This rearrangement joins TRBV15 to TRBJ2-5; 10 bases agree with TRBD2. Per the germline V gene, CDR1 is LNHNV and CDR2 is YYDKDF (reference sequence). This CDR3 has 19 residues. Trimming at V came to 4 bases and at J to 3 bases, leaving 17 bases not matched to a gene. The CDR3 is CATSIPRGLAGDHEETQYF. DNA for the CDR3: TGTGCCACCAGCATCCCCCGGGGGCTAGCGGGGGACCATGAAGAGACCCAGTACTTC.

This chain connects TRBV5-5 to TRBJ1-2; D is unresolved. CDR3 length: 13 residues. Germline assignment: CDR1 SGHKS and CDR2 YYEKEE (reference sequence). Trimming stripped 4 bases from V and 3 bases from J, with 10 bases between. CDR3 bases: TGTGCCAGCAGCGCGACAACCTACTATGGCTACACCTTC. It specifies CASSATTYYGYTF.

This clone appeared once. The chain recombines TRBV6-5 with TRBJ2-1, with a possible D match to TRBD2 (5 bases). The V and J ends lost 6 bases and 4 bases respectively, with 16 bases between them. The CDR3 extends over 15 amino acids. Germline loops: CDR1 MNHEY, CDR2 SVGAGI. CDR3 sequence: CASRPNWERYNEQFF. For the CDR3, the DNA is TGTGCCAGCAGACCCAACTGGGAGAGGTACAATGAGCAGTTCTTC.

This rearrangement joins TRBV2 to TRBJ2-7; a possible D gene is TRBD1 (6 bases). Germline assignment: CDR1 SNHLY and CDR2 FYNNEI. The V end was cut by 5 bases, the J end by 7 bases, with 21 bases between. The CDR3 contains 15 residues. The CDR3: CASSYRAPGSGEQYF. The CDR3 region has the DNA TGTGCCAGCAGTTACAGGGCCCCCGGATCAGGGGAGCAGTACTTC.

CDR3 residues: CASSLGGQVSTDTQYF. Here the CDR3 DNA reads TGTGCCAGCAGTTTAGGGGGACAAGTGAGCACAGATACGCAGTATTTT. The V gene is TRBV27, the J gene TRBJ2-3; possible D gene TRBD1, 6 bases. The V end lost 2 bases, the J end lost 0 bases, and 12 bases lay between the germline ends. Looked up from germline, CDR1 is MNHEY and CDR2 is SMNVEV (reference sequence). The CDR3 contains 16 residues.

This chain links TRBV19 with TRBJ1-2; TRBD1 might be the D (5 bases). This CDR3 region has 13 residues. Trimming removed 6 bases at V and 4 bases at J, with 12 bases between. Looked up from germline, CDR1 is LNHDA and CDR2 is SQIVND (reference sequence). The CDR3 loop is CASSRGVRYGYTF. In DNA, the CDR3 is TGTGCCAGTAGCCGAGGGGTCCGCTATGGCTACACCTTC. Full variable domain (outside the CDR3, taken from reference TRBV19 and TRBJ1-2): DGGITQSPKYLFRKEGQNVTLSCEQNLNHDAMYWYRQDPGQGLRLIYYSQIVNDFQKGDIAEGYSVSREKKESFPLTVTSAQKNPTAFYLCASSRGVRYGYTFGSGTRLTVV.

The V call is TRBV9, the J call TRBJ2-7; 11 nucleotides match TRBD1. The germline gives CDR1 SGDLS, CDR2 YYNGEE. The CDR3 is 17 amino acids. The V gene end was trimmed by 0 bases and the J gene end by 5 bases; junction bases not matched to a gene: 10. The CDR3, as DNA: TGTGCCAGCAGCGTAGGGGTCGGGGACAGGGGGTACGACGAGCAGTACTTC. This gives the protein CASSVGVGDRGYDEQYF.